This record looks at one TCR beta chain sequence and its context. This clonotype was picked up many times. What antigen it recognizes has not been identified. It has no much larger one-base neighbor in the sample; base qualities were not kept. The sample's treatment or condition, from its label and the paper: in vitro stimulation with specific CMV peptide epitopes to enrich CMV-specific T cells. The CDR3 has 16 amino acids, counting the end cysteine and phenylalanine. CDR3 DNA only is kept here, 48 bases in frame from base 1. After removal of 1 base from V and 3 bases from J, the junction retains 1 base not matched to a gene. The germline V gene encodes CDR1 KGHDR and CDR2 SFDVKD. This sample is drawn from a study of T cell repertoires in cytomegalovirus infection (dated by TCRdb to the late 2010s). About the full investigation: Alongside well-studied HLA-B-restricted epitopes, the peptide stimulations were aimed at recently identified HLA-C-restricted CMV epitopes, whose presentation resists viral immunomodulation. The HLA type of each donor mattered for the analysis, because public TCR beta signatures pointed to carriage of CMV infection along with the matching HLA type. What the study reported, not specific to this receptor: Carriers of CMV infection plus the relevant HLA type were discriminated by the cumulative frequency of public TCR beta family members in the study cohort and in an independent roughly 400-donor cohort. The ex vivo response was dominated by HLA-C-restricted CMV-specific TCR beta clonotypes, which also provided the single most frequent clonotype in two of eight donors.

Sequenced on an Illumina HiSeq 1500. TCRdb itself trimmed the public reads at Q25 with fastp, ran MiXCR and retained productive beta chains. Identical CDR3 proteins give one entry, which carries the most common genes and DNA. The sample data list 650,000 to 850,000 distinct CDR3 sequences, and 25% to 30% of these were observed just once. The top ten clonotypes cover less than 15% of the sample. The receptor chain draws on TRBV24-1 and TRBJ2-2; 10 bases in between match TRBD1. The sequence was collected from a human donor in good health (CMV status not recorded). Some clones in this sample may be carry-over from other donors' samples. The source was cultured CD8+ T cells from PBMCs, collected from culture after CMV antigen stimulation. The sequence in DNA is TGTGCCACCAGTGATTTAGGACAGGGGGACACCGGGGAGCTGTTTTTT. This codes for CATSDLGQGDTGELFF.